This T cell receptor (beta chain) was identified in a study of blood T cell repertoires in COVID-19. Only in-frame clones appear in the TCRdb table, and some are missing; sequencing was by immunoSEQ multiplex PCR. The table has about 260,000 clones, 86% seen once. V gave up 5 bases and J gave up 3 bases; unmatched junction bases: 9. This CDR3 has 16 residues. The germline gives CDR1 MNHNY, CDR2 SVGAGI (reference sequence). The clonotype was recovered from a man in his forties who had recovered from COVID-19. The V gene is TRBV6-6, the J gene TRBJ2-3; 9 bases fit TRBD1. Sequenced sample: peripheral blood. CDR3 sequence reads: CASSPRDRVLTDTQYF. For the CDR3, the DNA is TGTGCCAGCAGTCCCCGGGACAGGGTTTTGACAGATACGCAGTATTTT.